Listed below are T cell receptor beta chains from one sample, sequenced in a study of blood T cells in healthy people across ages. TCRdb called the 5' RACE reads again in MiXCR, with one record for every CDR3 protein. The sample lists about a million distinct CDR3 sequences; around 54% were seen once. The sequencing sample was made of blood. These receptors came from a woman in her sixties in good health. Each CDR3 is given with its conserved first and last residue. The D gene is left open where the match is weak. Expanded clones are given a class, and other clones once, few, many or no size at all.

clone_size j_call v_call d_call cdr3_aa cdr3_nt
. TRBJ2-7 TRBV7-8 . CASSGPPKTGKNEQYF TGTGCCAGCAGCGGACCCCCGAAGACAGGCAAAAACGAGCAGTACTTC
. TRBJ2-5 TRBV6-1 . CASSEVGRTETQYF TGTGCCAGCAGTGAAGTGGGGAGGACAGAGACCCAGTACTTC
. TRBJ2-7 TRBV7-2 TRBD2 CASSLGLGLAYEQYF TGTGCCAGCAGCTTAGGACTCGGACTAGCCTACGAGCAGTACTTC
. TRBJ2-7 TRBV29-1 TRBD2 CSVAGRSSGASGPSYEQYF TGCAGCGTCGCGGGGCGCTCTTCAGGGGCTAGCGGGCCCTCCTACGAGCAGTACTTC
. TRBJ2-1 TRBV28 TRBD2 CASVGLTPGTSGRGSYNEQFF TGTGCCAGCGTAGGTCTAACCCCCGGGACTAGCGGGAGAGGATCCTACAATGAGCAGTTCTTC
. TRBJ1-5 TRBV20-1 . CSAANPGLPNQPQHF TGCAGTGCTGCAAATCCGGGACTACCAAATCAGCCCCAGCATTTT
few TRBJ1-1 TRBV3-1 . CASSQGAGTEAFF TGTGCCAGCAGCCAGGGGGCCGGAACTGAAGCTTTCTTT
. TRBJ2-5 TRBV20-1 . CSAVAGGSALRETQYF TGCAGTGCTGTCGCAGGTGGGAGCGCCTTACGGGAGACCCAGTACTTC
. TRBJ1-5 TRBV29-1 TRBD1 CSVRGQGENQPQHF TGCAGCGTCCGGGGACAGGGGGAAAATCAGCCCCAGCATTTT
. TRBJ2-2 TRBV7-6 . CASLLSGELFF TGTGCCAGCTTACTGTCCGGGGAGCTGTTTTTT
. TRBJ1-5 TRBV28 . CASSFGRNSNQPQHF TGTGCCAGCAGTTTTGGGCGGAATAGCAATCAGCCCCAGCATTTT
. TRBJ2-7 TRBV20-1 . CSAQRESLSEQYF TGCAGTGCTCAACGGGAGTCTTTGTCCGAGCAGTACTTC
few TRBJ2-7 TRBV7-9 . CASSLAQGLSYEQYF TGTGCCAGCAGCTTAGCGCAGGGGTTGTCCTACGAGCAGTACTTC
. TRBJ2-1 TRBV7-2 . CASSLGMWANEQFF TGTGCCAGCAGCCTAGGTATGTGGGCAAATGAGCAGTTCTTC
. TRBJ1-5 TRBV7-9 . CASSPSSSSNQPQHF TGTGCCAGCAGTCCCTCTTCCTCGAGCAATCAGCCCCAGCATTTT
. TRBJ2-7 TRBV5-1 . CASSLVANYEQYF TGCGCCAGCAGCTTGGTGGCCAACTACGAGCAGTACTTC
. TRBJ2-7 TRBV7-2 TRBD2 CASSPRLAGANEQYF TGTGCCAGCAGCCCCCGACTAGCGGGAGCCAACGAGCAGTACTTC
. TRBJ2-7 TRBV3-1 TRBD2 CASSPYVTGTSVGNEQYF TGTGCCAGCAGCCCTTACGTAACCGGGACTAGCGTAGGGAATGAGCAGTACTTC
few TRBJ2-1 TRBV6-5 . CASTRGPGNEQFF TGTGCCAGCACACGGGGGCCTGGCAATGAGCAGTTCTTC
. TRBJ2-5 TRBV12-3/TRBV12-4 . CASRVGVSETQYF TGTGCCAGCAGGGTCGGGGTTTCAGAGACCCAGTACTTC
few TRBJ1-4 TRBV7-2 TRBD1 CASSLEGRGFLGEKLFF TGTGCCAGCAGCTTAGAAGGCAGGGGGTTCCTGGGAGAAAAACTGTTTTTT
. TRBJ2-1 TRBV7-2 TRBD2 CASSLLAGARYNEQFF TGTGCCAGCAGCTTACTAGCGGGAGCTAGGTACAATGAGCAGTTCTTC
. TRBJ1-2 TRBV25-1 . CASSEFLQAGVDYGYTF TGTGCCAGCAGTGAATTCCTGCAGGCGGGGGTTGACTATGGCTACACCTTC
few TRBJ1-2 TRBV18 . CASSPQGYYGYTF TGTGCCAGCTCACCACAGGGCTACTATGGCTACACCTTC
. TRBJ2-3 TRBV13 TRBD1 CASSFYRGGSTDTQYF TGTGCCAGCAGCTTCTACAGGGGTGGGAGTACAGATACGCAGTATTTT
. TRBJ2-3 TRBV27 TRBD2 CASSLSGGRAEDTQYF TGTGCCAGCAGTTTATCGGGCGGGAGGGCGGAAGATACGCAGTATTTT
. TRBJ2-1 TRBV20-1 TRBD2 CSASYWGTSGRRGSSYNEQFF TGCAGTGCTAGTTATTGGGGGACTAGCGGGAGAAGGGGCAGCTCCTACAATGAGCAGTTCTTC
. TRBJ2-1 TRBV27 TRBD2 CASSFSAGEGYNEQFF TGTGCCAGCAGTTTTTCGGCGGGAGAGGGCTACAATGAGCAGTTCTTC
. TRBJ2-5 TRBV20-1 . CSASSRSQETQYF TGCAGTGCTAGTTCGCGAAGTCAAGAGACCCAGTACTTC
. TRBJ2-2 TRBV7-3 TRBD2 CASGPGLAGTGELFF TGTGCCAGCGGCCCGGGACTAGCGGGGACCGGGGAGCTGTTTTTT
once TRBJ1-1 TRBV24-1 TRBD1 CATTTSRQGPTEAFF TGTGCCACCACCACATCTCGACAGGGGCCCACTGAAGCTTTCTTT
. TRBJ1-5 TRBV5-1 . CASSFGGDQPQHF TGCGCCAGCAGCTTCGGGGGTGATCAGCCCCAGCATTTT
. TRBJ2-5 TRBV3-1 TRBD2 CASSQLAGGERYF TGTGCCAGCAGCCAATTAGCGGGTGGGGAGCGGTACTTC
. TRBJ1-2 TRBV7-9 TRBD1 CASSEFETGGLGYTF TGTGCCAGCAGCGAATTCGAGACAGGGGGTCTGGGCTACACCTTC
. TRBJ1-2 TRBV30 . CAWSVSPGSGYTF TGTGCCTGGAGTGTATCCCCAGGGAGCGGCTACACCTTC
. TRBJ2-5 TRBV7-2 TRBD1 CASSSFGQGAQETQYF TGTGCCAGCAGTTCCTTCGGGCAGGGGGCGCAAGAGACCCAGTACTTC
. TRBJ2-1 TRBV20-1 TRBD2 CSAGPTSGSWNEQFF TGCAGTGCTGGACCGACTAGCGGGAGCTGGAATGAGCAGTTCTTC
once TRBJ2-7 TRBV12-3/TRBV12-4 TRBD2 CASSARGAGGYEQYF TGTGCCAGCAGTGCCCGGGGAGCGGGGGGCTACGAGCAGTACTTC
. TRBJ1-2 TRBV7-2 . CASSLGLGGYGYTF TGTGCCAGCAGCTTAGGATTGGGGGGGTATGGCTACACCTTC
. TRBJ2-1 TRBV7-9 TRBD2 CASSLVRGVGEQFF TGTGCCAGCAGCTTAGTACGGGGGGTGGGTGAGCAGTTCTTC
few TRBJ2-7 TRBV6-1 . CASSEPSPVYEQYF TGTGCCAGCAGTGAGCCCAGCCCAGTCTACGAGCAGTACTTC
once TRBJ2-5 TRBV11-2 TRBD2 CASSWMTSGDSETQYF TGTGCCAGCAGCTGGATGACTAGCGGAGACTCGGAGACCCAGTACTTC
. TRBJ2-7 TRBV13 TRBD2 CASSPTGDWREAHEQYF TGTGCCAGCAGCCCTACGGGTGATTGGCGGGAGGCCCACGAGCAGTACTTC
few TRBJ2-5 TRBV7-2 . CASSLGGELGETQYF TGTGCCAGCAGCTTGGGAGGCGAGTTAGGAGAGACCCAGTACTTC
few TRBJ2-4 TRBV6-1 TRBD2 CASSRLLAGGSTVKNIQYF TGTGCCAGCAGCCGCTTACTAGCGGGAGGGTCCACGGTCAAAAACATTCAGTACTTC
. TRBJ2-5 TRBV12-3/TRBV12-4 . CASRRVGETQYF TGTGCCAGCCGCCGAGTTGGGGAGACCCAGTACTTC